This T cell receptor beta chain was profiled in a study of cytomegalovirus exposure and HLA in healthy donors. About the study: Some 180 million T cells yielded some 120 million unique TCR beta sequences in earlier analysis. Researchers found that approximately 85% of just under 400 genotyped donors fell within the Caucasian-associated ancestry cluster. Findings of the study overall: There were a few CMV-associated chains whose specificity for CMV antigens was confirmed in vitro.

Trimming pared 3 bases from V and 1 base from J, leaving 9 bases between. This CDR3 comprises 14 residues. Germline CDR1 reads MNHEY; CDR2 reads SVGAGI. This PCR relied on a set of 60 Vbeta primers and 13 Jbeta primers. The protocol was immunoSEQ multiplex PCR, while the TCRdb copy is restricted to in-frame clones and leaves out a portion. In the table there are about 160,000 clones, 68% of which are singletons. Comment on this clone: Its antigen is unknown. Different DNA sequences within this sample yield the same CDR3.

The receptor was derived from a woman aged 40-49 years in good health and CMV-seropositive. The rearrangement uses TRBV6-5 and TRBJ1-1, with a possible D match to TRBD1 (5 bases). Source material: PBMCs. CDR3 DNA sequence: TGTGCCAGCAGTTATCGACAGAGGAACACTGAAGCTTTCTTT. Encoded protein: CASSYRQRNTEAFF.